This T cell receptor beta chain was documented in a study of CD8+ T cells in alopecia areata. Turning to the study itself: Treated patients received oral tofacitinib, 5 to 10 mg twice daily. Findings of the study overall: In patients, TCRs were shared less clearly than in mice, and HLA may possibly be involved. Normal skin's resident alphabeta T cells are also sequenced in scalp samples.

Stated treatment: oral pan-JAK inhibitor, 5-10 mg twice daily. Those with alopecia areata gave lesional scalp punch biopsies and peripheral blood. With 6 bases clipped from V and 5 bases from J, the junction kept 12 bases outside the gene matches. CDR1 SNHLY and CDR2 FYNNEI come from the germline V gene. This CDR3 has 15 residues. This clone was detected only a few times. Its antigen is as yet unknown. Extraction and reverse transcription of RNA yielded cDNA as the sequencing template. Method: immunoSEQ multiplex PCR; TCRdb's copy keeps in-frame clones and lacks some. The sample has fewer than 250,000 clones, more than 50% seen once.

V is TRBV2 and J is TRBJ1-1; 7 positions agree with TRBD1. This specimen was CD4+ T cells sorted from blood, taken at week 24, from a patient treated with tofacitinib. The sequence was collected from a human donor with alopecia areata. Here the CDR3 reads CASRPRTGEGTEAFF. Written as DNA, the CDR3 is TGTGCCAGCAGACCTCGAACAGGGGAAGGGACTGAAGCTTTCTTT. The full variable domain, rest sourced from reference TRBV2 and TRBJ1-1, is EPEVTQTPSHQVTQMGQEVILRCVPISNHLYFYWYRQILGQKVEFLVSFYNNEISEKSEIFDDQFSVERPDGSNFTLKIRSTKLEDSAMYFCASRPRTGEGTEAFFGQGTRLTVV.